The 31 T cell receptor beta chains below were found in one sample sequenced in a study of CD8 T cells in cerebrospinal fluid in Alzheimer's disease. TCRdb processed the 10x single-cell sequencing reads again and assigns one entry to each CDR3 protein, with no DNA. The repertoire table contains roughly 1,600 distinct CDR3 sequences. The sequencing sample was made of cerebrospinal fluid. The source is a human donor in good health.

This clonotype is called medium-sized (0.01 to 0.1%) based on its frequency. The rearrangement links TRBV6-4 to TRBJ1-5; TCRdb's D call of TRBD1 is untestable without DNA. CDR3 length: 15 amino acids. Germline CDR1 reads MRHNA; CDR2 reads SNTAGT. The CDR3 protein is CASSEQGAPNQPQHF.

Measured by frequency, this clonotype is medium-sized. The chain joins TRBV7-2 to TRBJ2-3; the D call from TCRdb, TRBD2, cannot be confirmed without DNA. Germline CDR1 SGHTA, CDR2 FQGNSA. The CDR3 length is 18 residues. CDR3 amino acids: CASSPRRGPSTSTDTQYF.

According to its frequency, this clonotype is large. This chain joins TRBV14 and TRBJ2-5. The V gene's germline CDR1 is SGHDN and CDR2 FVKESK. The CDR3 spans 15 residues. The CDR3 sequence: CASSQDLGLHETQYF.

This clonotype is classed as medium-sized by frequency. The chain is built from TRBV18 and TRBJ2-7; TCRdb's D call of TRBD1 is untestable without DNA. The CDR3 is 13 residues long. Germline CDR1 reads KGHSH; CDR2 reads LQKENI. CDR3 loop: CASSQQGIYEQYF.

This clonotype is identified as medium-sized from frequency. V is TRBV4-1 and J is TRBJ2-1; TCRdb's D call, TRBD2, is unchecked because there is no DNA. The CDR3 extends over 15 amino acids. Germline V gives CDR1 MGHRA, CDR2 YSYEKL. CDR3 protein: CASSQGPTSEGEQFF.

This clonotype shows up as medium-sized by frequency. V is TRBV10-3 and J is TRBJ2-1; TCRdb proposes TRBD1, but this gene call is untestable without DNA. CDR1 and CDR2 from the germline V gene are ENHRY and SYGVKD. The CDR3 runs to 14 residues. CDR3 sequence: CAISGTFLYNEQFF.

Considering frequency, this clonotype is large. The chain combines TRBV19 with TRBJ2-1; without DNA, the TCRdb call of TRBD1 cannot be checked. The germline CDR1 and CDR2 sequences are LNHDA and SQIVND (reference sequence). The CDR3 extends over 15 amino acids. CDR3 region: CASTIGPLEHNEQFF.

According to its frequency, this clonotype is medium-sized. This chain joins TRBV28 and TRBJ2-7; TCRdb's D call of TRBD2 is untestable without DNA. Germline CDR1 MDHEN, CDR2 SYDVKM. The CDR3 runs 13 residues. CDR3 amino acids: CATVLAGAYEQYF.

This clonotype counts as medium-sized (0.01 to 0.1%) by frequency. The chain uses TRBV7-9 and TRBJ1-4; TCRdb proposes TRBD1, but this gene call is untestable without DNA. Germline assignment: CDR1 SEHNR and CDR2 FQNEAQ (reference sequence). The CDR3 runs 14 residues. CDR3 amino acids: CASSLGQNNEKLFF.

Its frequency marks this clonotype as medium-sized. V and J are TRBV3-1 and TRBJ1-1; TCRdb indicates TRBD1, and absent DNA this call remains unverified. Germline CDR1 and CDR2: LGHDT and YNNKEL (reference sequence). The CDR3 is 15 residues long. CDR3 protein: CASSHLGTGNTEAFF. Combining the CDR3 with reference TRBV3-1 and TRBJ1-1 gives the whole variable domain DTAVSQTPKYLVTQMGNDKSIKCEQNLGHDTMYWYKQDSKKFLKIMFSYNNKELIINETVPNRFSPKSPDKAHLNLHINSLELGDSAVYFCASSHLGTGNTEAFFGQGTRLTVV.

By frequency, this clonotype is medium-sized. The chain joins TRBV5-4 to TRBJ1-1; the D gene TCRdb calls, TRBD1, cannot be checked with no DNA. CDR3 length equals 15 residues. Germline CDR1 is SGHNT and CDR2 is YYREEE (reference sequence). The CDR3 loop is CASSLRGIRNTEAFF. Together with reference TRBV5-4 and TRBJ1-1, the CDR3 gives the full variable domain: ETGVTQSPTHLIKTRGQQVTLRCSSQSGHNTVSWYQQALGQGPQFIFQYYREEENGRGNFPPRFSGLQFPNYSSELNVNALELDDSALYLCASSLRGIRNTEAFFGQGTRLTVV.

Measured by frequency, this clonotype is large. J is TRBJ2-3 and V is TRBV28; absent DNA, TCRdb's TRBD2 call cannot be checked. The V gene's germline CDR1 is MDHEN and CDR2 SYDVKM. The CDR3 runs 16 residues. The CDR3 sequence: CASSLPSRDFTDTQYF.

By frequency, this clonotype is medium-sized. The chain links TRBV5-1 to TRBJ1-3; TCRdb returns TRBD1, unconfirmable since there is no DNA. Germline assignment: CDR1 SGHRS and CDR2 YFSETQ. The CDR3 sequence is 16 residues long. The CDR3 reads CASSLVGGHSGNTIYF.

This clonotype ranks as medium-sized in terms of frequency. The chain combines TRBV5-6 with TRBJ1-5. The CDR3 runs 12 residues. CDR1 and CDR2 (germline): SGHDT, YYEEEE. The CDR3 loop is CASSLVGSPQHF.

V usage is TRBV11-2 and J usage is TRBJ2-3. The CDR3 loop spans 14 amino acids. Germline CDR1 reads SGHAT; CDR2 reads FQNNGV. CDR3: CASELRLAADTQYF.

This clonotype registers medium-sized by frequency. The chain links TRBV9 to TRBJ1-5. The CDR3 spans 15 residues. The germline V gene encodes CDR1 SGDLS and CDR2 YYNGEE. The CDR3 reads CASSVDASSNQPQHF. The complete variable domain, with remaining parts taken from reference TRBV9 and TRBJ1-5, reads DSGVTQTPKHLITATGQRVTLRCSPRSGDLSVYWYQQSLDQGLQFLIQYYNGEERAKGNILERFSAQQFPDLHSELNLSSLELGDSALYFCASSVDASSNQPQHFGDGTRLSIL.

This clonotype counts as medium-sized by frequency. The chain has TRBV5-4 and TRBJ1-3. This CDR3 comprises 14 residues. Germline CDR1 reads SGHNT; CDR2 reads YYREEE (reference sequence). CDR3 region: CASSSKTSGNTIYF.

Considering frequency, this clonotype is medium-sized. V and J are TRBV20-1 and TRBJ2-2; no DNA is available, so the TRBD1 call from TCRdb remains unchecked. The CDR3 runs 16 residues. The germline gives CDR1 DFQATT, CDR2 SNEGSKA (reference sequence). The CDR3 sequence is CSASPDLYRDTGELFF.

Its frequency marks this clonotype as medium-sized. This chain connects TRBV20-1 to TRBJ2-1; TCRdb's D gene call, TRBD1, goes unchecked for lack of DNA. The CDR3 has 13 residues. Germline CDR1 and CDR2: DFQATT and SNEGSKA (reference sequence). The chain's CDR3 is CSARTGIYNEQFF.

The genes are TRBV27 and TRBJ1-4. This CDR3 spans 16 amino acids. Per germline, CDR1 MNHEY and CDR2 SMNVEV (reference sequence). The CDR3 loop is CASSLYGATTNEKLFF.

By frequency, this clonotype is medium-sized. CDR3 protein: CASSFGPGDTQYF. V and J are TRBV7-2 and TRBJ2-3; TCRdb's D gene call, TRBD1, goes unchecked for lack of DNA. The CDR3 has 13 amino acids. Germline CDR1 reads SGHTA; CDR2 reads FQGNSA.

By frequency, this clonotype is medium-sized. The CDR3 spells CASSLNHNIEQYF. The chain employs TRBV27 and TRBJ2-7. The CDR3 is 13 residues long. CDR1 and CDR2 from the germline V gene are MNHEY and SMNVEV (reference sequence).

The chain is built from TRBV19 and TRBJ1-2; TCRdb picks TRBD1, but there is no DNA to check that call. The CDR3 is 17 residues long. CDR1 and CDR2 (germline): LNHDA, SQIVND (reference sequence). This chain's CDR3 is CASSIDLGTGANYGYTF.

Its frequency marks this clonotype as medium-sized. The chain uses TRBV28 and TRBJ2-7; the TCRdb call, TRBD1, lacks DNA for checking. Per germline, CDR1 MDHEN and CDR2 SYDVKM. CDR3 length equals 16 residues. This CDR3 is CASSLSWDRGLYEQYF.

This clonotype is medium-sized by frequency. This chain uses TRBV12-3 or TRBV12-4 with TRBJ2-1; as DNA is missing, the TRBD2 call by TCRdb cannot be tested. The CDR3 is 15 residues long. The CDR3 sequence is CASSLGLARNNEQFF.

This clonotype shows up as medium-sized by frequency. The chain is built from TRBV20-1 and TRBJ2-7; absent DNA, TCRdb's TRBD1 call cannot be checked. This CDR3 is 13 amino acids long. The germline CDR1 and CDR2 sequences are DFQATT and SNEGSKA (reference sequence). The CDR3 sequence: CSVPGQGSYEQYF.

This clonotype registers medium-sized by frequency. The chain recombines TRBV7-9 with TRBJ2-7. Germline assignment: CDR1 SEHNR and CDR2 FQNEAQ (reference sequence). The CDR3 spans 13 residues. The CDR3 sequence: CASSLARGYEQYF.

This clonotype counts as medium-sized by frequency. The rearrangement joins TRBV15 to TRBJ1-5; the D call of TRBD1 rests on TCRdb alone, since no DNA is present to check it. CDR1 is LNHNV and CDR2 is YYDKDF in the germline V gene (reference sequence). This CDR3 spans 17 amino acids. The CDR3 region is CATSRGHGQGKNQPQHF.

The gene calls are TRBV6-2 or TRBV6-3 and TRBJ2-7; the D call of TRBD1 rests on TCRdb alone, since no DNA is present to check it. CDR3 length equals 15 residues. The germline V gene encodes CDR1 MNHEY and CDR2 SVGEGT. CDR3 in amino acids: CASTDPGQGQYEQYF.

This clonotype is called medium-sized based on its frequency. The chain has TRBV3-1 and TRBJ1-1; TCRdb selects TRBD1, and the lack of DNA leaves this call unchecked. CDR1 and CDR2 (germline): LGHDT, YNNKEL (reference sequence). The CDR3 contains 13 residues. The CDR3 protein is CASTLMGGTEAFF.

The chain uses TRBV30 and TRBJ1-2; with no DNA, the TCRdb D assignment of TRBD1 cannot be verified. CDR1 GTSNPN and CDR2 SVGIG come from the germline V gene (reference sequence). The CDR3 runs 13 residues. The CDR3 region is CAWSTGRFYGYTF.